The rows below give T cell receptor beta chains drawn from one sample of a study of CD8 T cells in Susac syndrome. TCRdb passed the immunoSEQ multiplex PCR reads through MiXCR, listing each CDR3 protein once. The table lists under 80,000 distinct CDR3 sequences, over 85% of them singletons. The source material was CD8+ T cells from PBMCs. The receptors originated from a human donor with multiple sclerosis. CDR3s leave out the opening cysteine and the closing phenylalanine or tryptophan. The order of the fields is V gene, D gene, CDR3 protein. A D gene is named only where the DNA matches it firmly.

V: TRBV29-1
D: .
CDR3: SVGESYSYEQY

V: TRBV7-9
D: .
CDR3: ASSLEPGTGGFYEQY

V: TRBV30
D: TRBD2
CDR3: AWSVGAGGSTDTQY

V: TRBV12-3/TRBV12-4
D: TRBD1
CDR3: ASNIPGQGIEIGEAF

V: TRBV3-1
D: TRBD2
CDR3: ASSRRLAVTDTQY

V: TRBV29-1
D: .
CDR3: SVVVGRTNYGYT

V: TRBV19
D: .
CDR3: ASRPNVNTEAF

V: TRBV2
D: .
CDR3: ASSEAGAVGADTQY

V: TRBV12-3/TRBV12-4
D: .
CDR3: ASSALTIHNEQF

V: TRBV12-5
D: TRBD1
CDR3: ASGPPGGGGELF

V: TRBV6-1
D: .
CDR3: ATITVRSTEAF

V: TRBV12-3/TRBV12-4
D: TRBD1
CDR3: ASRPDRTGNEQF

V: TRBV7-2
D: .
CDR3: ASSMADWNIQY

V: TRBV27
D: .
CDR3: ASSLLGPSNQPQH

V: TRBV15
D: TRBD2
CDR3: ATSRGPPGGSSYNEQF

V: TRBV7-9
D: .
CDR3: ASSSTTTNTEAF

V: TRBV29-1
D: .
CDR3: SVLLVDSPYEQY